The clone carrying this T cell receptor beta chain was seen ten or more times. The source of the sample is a study of molecular identifiers for immune sequencing clone quantification. Germline CDR1 SNHLY, CDR2 FYNNEI. The CDR3 is made up of 14 amino acids. J was trimmed by 7 bases and V by 6 bases; bases with no gene match: 10. A single record per CDR3 protein comes from TCRdb applying MiXCR to the PCR reads. The sample lists more than 450,000 distinct CDR3 sequences; about 20% were seen once. The J gene is TRBJ1-1, the V gene TRBV2; 8 nucleotides line up with TRBD1. Sequencing used naive CD8+ T cells from blood, with Jurkat cell RNA spiked in. Stated subset: FACS-sorted CD8+CD4-CCR7+CD45RA+ naive T cells. The clonotype comes from a human donor in good health. Some libraries in this study had Jurkat cell RNA spiked in. The CDR3 loop reads CASSDRDRKGEAFF. CDR3 in DNA: TGTGCCAGCAGCGACCGGGACAGGAAGGGTGAAGCTTTCTTT.